The T cell receptor (beta chain) under discussion was sequenced for a study of PD-L1 blockade in urothelial cancer. As for the study in general: Individuals in the cohort had been given 0 to 3 earlier chemotherapy regimens. Blood was analyzed 3 weeks (second dose) and 6 weeks after treatment start. Median blood clonality was about 0.081, with around 77,000 unique TCRs.

Germline-derived CDR1 and CDR2 are LNHDA and SQIVND (reference sequence). The CDR3 length is 14 residues. V shed 5 bases, J shed 6 bases, and the junction held 4 bases outside the gene matches. Regarding time point: peripheral blood 6 weeks after treatment start. Data came from immunoSEQ multiplex PCR; TCRdb stores just in-frame clones and leaves some out. The sample lists 80,000 to 95,000 clones; roughly 85% were seen once. The TCR sequence derives from a man in his 70s with urothelial cancer. This sample comprised PBMCs, obtained around atezolizumab (anti-PD-L1) treatment. This sequence joins TRBV19 and TRBJ2-5; 12 bases align to TRBD1. CDR3 bases: TGTGCCAGTAGTGGGGGACAGGGGGCCAAGACCCAGTACTTC. Translated, it gives CASSGGQGAKTQYF.